Sequencing of this TCR beta chain was carried out in a study of somatic mutations in cytotoxic T cells in rheumatoid arthritis. Whole-study findings and limits: Within 8 of 65 patients, the single biggest CD8+ clone made up more than 20% of CD8+ cells.

Germline V gene lookup returns CDR1 SEHNR and CDR2 FQNEAQ (reference sequence). The CDR3 consists of 15 residues. Germline trimming cut 5 bases from V and 5 bases from J; bases unmatched to any gene: 8. About this clone: As yet, its antigen is unknown.

Clones were read by immunoSEQ multiplex PCR, and TCRdb kept only the in-frame ones, dropping some. Of 15,000 to 20,000 clones in the sample, about 83% were seen once. This sequence originates from a man younger than 30 with rheumatoid arthritis. The sample comprised CD8+ T cells sorted from blood. This rearrangement joins TRBV7-9 to TRBJ1-2, with 10 bases identical to TRBD1. Written as DNA, the CDR3 is TGTGCCAGCAGCCCAGGGACAGGGGCGAAATATGGCTACACCTTC. This codes for CASSPGTGAKYGYTF. Full variable domain (outside the CDR3, taken from reference TRBV7-9 and TRBJ1-2): DTGVSQNPRHKITKRGQNVTFRCDPISEHNRLYWYRQTLGQGPEFLTYFQNEAQLEKSRLLSDRFSAERPKGSFSTLEIQRTEQGDSAMYLCASSPGTGAKYGYTFGSGTRLTVV.